The rows below give T cell receptor beta chains drawn from one sample of a study of blood T cell repertoires in COVID-19. Data came from immunoSEQ multiplex PCR; TCRdb stores just in-frame clones and leaves some out. The data show about 180,000 clones, 81% seen once. Sequenced input: peripheral blood. Source of these receptors: a woman over 75 with COVID-19, enrolled during active disease. Both conserved end residues are part of each CDR3. D genes are given only for firm matches. A clone size is listed for some rows: how often the clone was seen (once, few, many), or a class if it is expanded.

v_call	clone_size	j_call	d_call	cdr3_nt	cdr3_aa
TRBV5-4	-	TRBJ2-1	-	TGTGCCAGCAGCGCGGAAGGGGGCTCCTACAATGAGCAGTTCTTC	CASSAEGGSYNEQFF
TRBV7-9	-	TRBJ2-3	-	TGTGCCAGCAGCGCTAGAGTGAGAGATACGCAGTATTTT	CASSARVRDTQYF
TRBV18	-	TRBJ1-5	-	TGTGCCAGCTCACCACTGACGCGGGGGCCCCTCGTGCCCCAGCATTTT	CASSPLTRGPLVPQHF
TRBV18	-	TRBJ2-4	TRBD1	TGTGCCAGCTCGCCGCGGGACAGGGGAGCCAAAAACATTCAGTACTTC	CASSPRDRGAKNIQYF
TRBV12-5	-	TRBJ1-2	-	TGTGCATTCCGGGTTCCCCATGGCTACACCTTC	CAFRVPHGYTF
TRBV6-5	-	TRBJ1-2	-	TGTGCCAGCAGACATAATAACTATGGCTACACCTTC	CASRHNNYGYTF
TRBV5-5	few	TRBJ2-1	TRBD2	TGTGCCAGCTTCGACAGCGGGAGCTCCTACAATGAGCAGTTCTTC	CASFDSGSSYNEQFF
TRBV28	-	TRBJ1-5	TRBD1	TGTGCCAGCAGTTACACAGGGGACGGCAATCAGCCCCAGCATTTT	CASSYTGDGNQPQHF
TRBV7-8	-	TRBJ2-7	TRBD1	TGTGCCAGCAGCTTTGACAGGGGAATTGGAGAGCAGTACTTC	CASSFDRGIGEQYF
TRBV10-3	-	TRBJ2-2	TRBD2	TGTGCCATCAGTGCGGGACTAGCGGGGGCGACAACGAACACCGGGGAGCTGTTTTTT	CAISAGLAGATTNTGELFF
TRBV25-1	-	TRBJ1-1	-	TGTGCCAGCAGTGAATGGGGAATTGCGGGGGACACTGAAGCTTTCTTT	CASSEWGIAGDTEAFF
TRBV7-9	-	TRBJ2-1	TRBD1	TGTGCCAGCAGCCCCCGGACAGGGCTGGGAAATGAGCAGTTCTTC	CASSPRTGLGNEQFF
TRBV11-2	once	TRBJ2-2	TRBD2	TGTGCCAGCAGCTTATATTCGGGAGGCCGGGAGCTGTTTTTT	CASSLYSGGRELFF
TRBV7-2	-	TRBJ1-1	TRBD1	TGTGCCAGCAGCTGGTCAACAGGGGGGAGGACTGAAGCTTTCTTT	CASSWSTGGRTEAFF
TRBV12-3/TRBV12-4	-	TRBJ2-7	-	TGTGCCAGCACCGGAGCGGAGGCCGAGCAGTACTTC	CASTGAEAEQYF
TRBV7-2	-	TRBJ2-7	TRBD2	TGTGCCAGCAGCTTAGGCGGGACTAGCTACGAGCAGTACTTC	CASSLGGTSYEQYF
TRBV7-9	few	TRBJ2-7	-	TGTGCCAGCACCCAACTGGGTAGCGGCCACTCCTACGAGCAGTACTTC	CASTQLGSGHSYEQYF
TRBV10-3	few	TRBJ2-2	-	TGTGCCATCAGTCAGGCTCCAGCGAACACCGGGGAGCTGTTTTTT	CAISQAPANTGELFF
TRBV7-8	once	TRBJ2-1	TRBD2	TGTGCCAGCAGCGTGGGACTAGCCTACAATGAGCAGTTCTTC	CASSVGLAYNEQFF
TRBV11-2	few	TRBJ1-2	-	TGTGCCAGCAGCTTAGGCCCGAGCTATGGCTACACCTTC	CASSLGPSYGYTF
TRBV29-1	once	TRBJ2-5	-	TGCAGCGTTGCCCCAGGGGCGGTACAAGAGACCCAGTACTTC	CSVAPGAVQETQYF
TRBV5-5	-	TRBJ2-2	TRBD2	TGTGCCAGCAGTTTACAACCGGGACTAAACACCGGGGAGCTGTTTTTT	CASSLQPGLNTGELFF
TRBV27	-	TRBJ1-5	-	TGTGCCAGCAGTTTAAGCGGGCTTAATCAGCCCCAGCATTTT	CASSLSGLNQPQHF
TRBV19	-	TRBJ2-7	-	TGTGCCAGTAGTGAGGCCTTCCCCTACGAGCAGTACTTC	CASSEAFPYEQYF
TRBV28	-	TRBJ2-3	TRBD1	TGTGCCAGCAGTTCTGACAGGGGGTTTGGGAACACAGATACGCAGTATTTT	CASSSDRGFGNTDTQYF
TRBV11-3	-	TRBJ1-1	-	TGTGCCAGCAGCTTATCAAGCGGGCGATGGAGGGGCACTGAAGCTTTCTTT	CASSLSSGRWRGTEAFF
TRBV13	few	TRBJ1-3	-	TGTGCCAGCAGCACCCAACAGAACTCTGGAAACACCATATATTTT	CASSTQQNSGNTIYF
TRBV3-1/TRBV3-2	-	TRBJ2-3	TRBD2	TGTGCCAGCAGCCAGCCCGCTGGCGGGGGGGGCAAAGATACGCAGTATTTT	CASSQPAGGGGKDTQYF
TRBV9	-	TRBJ2-1	-	TGTGCCAGCAGCGGCCGACGGGACACTTACAATGAGCAGTTCTTC	CASSGRRDTYNEQFF
TRBV19	-	TRBJ2-5	-	TGTGCCAGTAGGGAAGGGGTGCAAGAGACCCAGTACTTC	CASREGVQETQYF
TRBV2	-	TRBJ1-4	-	TGTGCCAGCAGAATGAGGGAAACTAATGAAAAACTGTTTTTT	CASRMRETNEKLFF